This T cell receptor (beta chain) was found in a study of CD8 T cells in Susac syndrome. An amount of RNA that ranged from roughly 0.5 to 1 ug was reverse transcribed with random hexamers. TCRdb reanalysed the immunoSEQ multiplex PCR reads using MiXCR and keeps one entry per CDR3 protein. The table lists a few hundred thousand distinct CDR3 sequences, roughly 92% of them singletons. Negative isolation yielded the CD8+ and CD4+ T cells, while FACS enriched the TEMRA cells. Trimming shortened V by 0 bases and J by 3 bases, and 11 bases separated the two germline ends. Germline V gives CDR1 SGDLS, CDR2 YYNGEE. The CDR3 totals 15 residues.

The sequence derives from a human donor with multiple sclerosis. The sample consisted of CD8+ T cells from PBMCs. The rearrangement joins TRBV9 to TRBJ2-3; D remains unclear. CDR3 sequence reads: CASSVAWPATDTQYF. The CDR3 nucleotides are TGTGCCAGCAGCGTAGCCTGGCCTGCGACAGATACGCAGTATTTT.